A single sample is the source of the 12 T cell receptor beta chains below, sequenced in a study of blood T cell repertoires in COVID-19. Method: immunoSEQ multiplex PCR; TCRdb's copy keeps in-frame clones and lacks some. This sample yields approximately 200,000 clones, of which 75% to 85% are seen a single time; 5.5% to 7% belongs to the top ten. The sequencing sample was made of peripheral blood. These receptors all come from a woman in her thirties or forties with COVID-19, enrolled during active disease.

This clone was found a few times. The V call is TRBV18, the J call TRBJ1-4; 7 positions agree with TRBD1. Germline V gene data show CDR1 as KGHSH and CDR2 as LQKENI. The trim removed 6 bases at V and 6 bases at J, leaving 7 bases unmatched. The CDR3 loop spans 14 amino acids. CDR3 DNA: TGTGCCAGCTCTCGACAGGGAGGAGATGAAAAACTGTTTTTT. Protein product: CASSRQGGDEKLFF.

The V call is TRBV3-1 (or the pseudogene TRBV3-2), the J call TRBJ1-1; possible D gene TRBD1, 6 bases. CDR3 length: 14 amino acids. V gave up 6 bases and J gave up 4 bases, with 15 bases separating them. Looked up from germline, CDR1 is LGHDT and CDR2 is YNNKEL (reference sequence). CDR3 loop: CASSQQGTGTEAFF. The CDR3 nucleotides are TGTGCCAGCAGTCAACAGGGTACGGGCACTGAAGCTTTCTTT.

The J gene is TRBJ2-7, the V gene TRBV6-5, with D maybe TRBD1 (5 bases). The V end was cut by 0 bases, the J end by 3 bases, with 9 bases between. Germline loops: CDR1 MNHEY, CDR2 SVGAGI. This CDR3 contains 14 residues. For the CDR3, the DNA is TGTGCCAGCAGTTACTCTGCAGGGTTCTACGAGCAGTACTTC. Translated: CASSYSAGFYEQYF.

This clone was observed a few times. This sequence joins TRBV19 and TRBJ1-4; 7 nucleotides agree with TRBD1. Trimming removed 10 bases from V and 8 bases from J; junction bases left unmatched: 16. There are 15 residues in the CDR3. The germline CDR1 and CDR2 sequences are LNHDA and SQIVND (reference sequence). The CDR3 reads CAISPTGTDVEKLFF. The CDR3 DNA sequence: TGTGCCATCTCACCAACCGGGACAGATGTCGAAAAACTGTTTTTT.

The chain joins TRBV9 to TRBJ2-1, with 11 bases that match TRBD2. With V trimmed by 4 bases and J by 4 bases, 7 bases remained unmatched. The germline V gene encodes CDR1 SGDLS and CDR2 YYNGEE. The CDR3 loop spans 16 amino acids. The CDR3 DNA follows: TGTGCCAGCAGCCTCTTAGCGGGAGGGGGGTACAATGAGCAGTTCTTC. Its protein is CASSLLAGGGYNEQFF. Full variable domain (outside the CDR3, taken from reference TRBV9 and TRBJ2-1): DSGVTQTPKHLITATGQRVTLRCSPRSGDLSVYWYQQSLDQGLQFLIQYYNGEERAKGNILERFSAQQFPDLHSELNLSSLELGDSALYFCASSLLAGGGYNEQFFGPGTRLTVL.

The CDR3 reads CASSPDGVTNEKLFF. CDR3 sequence (DNA): TGCGCCAGCAGCCCGGACGGGGTAACTAATGAAAAACTGTTTTTT. The J gene is TRBJ1-4, the V gene TRBV5-1; D is unclear. Per germline, CDR1 SGHRS and CDR2 YFSETQ. V was shortened by 4 bases and J by 1 base, with 11 bases between the two germline ends. CDR3 length equals 15 residues.

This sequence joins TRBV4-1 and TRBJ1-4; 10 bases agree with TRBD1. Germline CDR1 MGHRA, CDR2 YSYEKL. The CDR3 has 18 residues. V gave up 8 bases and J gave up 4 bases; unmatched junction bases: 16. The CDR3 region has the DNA TGCGCCAGCGCTGCAAGAATGGGACAGGGGAATATTAATGAAAAACTGTTTTTT. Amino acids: CASAARMGQGNINEKLFF.

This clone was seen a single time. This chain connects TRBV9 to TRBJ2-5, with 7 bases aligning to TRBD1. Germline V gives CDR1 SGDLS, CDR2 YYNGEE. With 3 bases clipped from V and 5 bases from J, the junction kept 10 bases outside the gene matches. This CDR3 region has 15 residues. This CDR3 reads CASSGRNRGRETQYF. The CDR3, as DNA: TGTGCCAGCAGCGGTAGAAACAGGGGTCGGGAGACCCAGTACTTC.

Here the CDR3 reads CAWSRGDNAEAFF. The CDR3 region has the DNA TGTGCCTGGAGCAGGGGTGATAACGCTGAAGCTTTCTTT. The chain couples TRBV30 to TRBJ1-1; D is perhaps TRBD1 (6 bases). The length of the CDR3 is 13 residues. Germline assignment: CDR1 GTSNPN and CDR2 SVGIG (reference sequence). V lost 3 bases to trimming and J lost 6 bases, with 14 bases between them.

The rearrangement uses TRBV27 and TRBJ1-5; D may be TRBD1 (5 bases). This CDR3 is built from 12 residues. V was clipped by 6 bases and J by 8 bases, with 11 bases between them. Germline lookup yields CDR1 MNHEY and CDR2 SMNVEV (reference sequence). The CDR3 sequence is CASRSWGEPQHF. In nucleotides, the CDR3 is TGTGCCAGCAGATCCTGGGGGGAGCCCCAGCATTTT.

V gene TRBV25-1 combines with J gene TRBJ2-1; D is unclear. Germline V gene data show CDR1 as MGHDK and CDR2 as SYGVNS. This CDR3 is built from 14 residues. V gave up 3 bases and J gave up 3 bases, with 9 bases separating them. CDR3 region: CASSDPPGYNEQFF. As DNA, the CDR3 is TGTGCCAGCAGTGATCCGCCCGGCTACAATGAGCAGTTCTTC.

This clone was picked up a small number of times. CDR3 sequence: CASSLGRGLYEQYF. The CDR3 bases are TGTGCCAGCAGCTTGGGCAGGGGGCTCTACGAGCAGTACTTC. The chain couples TRBV7-2 to TRBJ2-7, with 8 bases aligning to TRBD1. V shed 3 bases, J shed 3 bases, and the junction held 4 bases outside the gene matches. Germline CDR1 is SGHTA and CDR2 is FQGNSA. The CDR3 has 14 amino acids.